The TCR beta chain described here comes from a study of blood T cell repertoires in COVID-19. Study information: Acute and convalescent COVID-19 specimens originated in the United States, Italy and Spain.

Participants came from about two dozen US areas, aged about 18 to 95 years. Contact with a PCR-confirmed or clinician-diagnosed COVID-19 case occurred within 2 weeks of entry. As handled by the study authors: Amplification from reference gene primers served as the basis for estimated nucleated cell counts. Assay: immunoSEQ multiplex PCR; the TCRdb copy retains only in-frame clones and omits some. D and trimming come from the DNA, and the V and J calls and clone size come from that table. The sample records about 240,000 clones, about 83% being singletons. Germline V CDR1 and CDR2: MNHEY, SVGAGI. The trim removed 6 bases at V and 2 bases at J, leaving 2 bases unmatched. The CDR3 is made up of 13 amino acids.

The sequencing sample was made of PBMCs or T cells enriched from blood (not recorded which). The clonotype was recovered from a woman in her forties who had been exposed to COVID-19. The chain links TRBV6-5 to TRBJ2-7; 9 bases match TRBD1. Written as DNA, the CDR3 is TGTGCCAGCAGCGGACAGGGGACCTACGAGCAGTACTTC. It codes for CASSGQGTYEQYF.